Sequencing of this T cell receptor (beta chain) was carried out in a study of beta chain features in type 1 diabetes. Whole-study context: Cell yields, gender and age were comparable in patients and healthy donors. Study results and caveats: A greater similarity of naive, central memory and Treg TCRB repertoires was seen among patients than among healthy donors.

V lost 7 bases to trimming and J lost 6 bases, with 14 bases between them. Germline CDR1 MDHEN, CDR2 SYDVKM. The CDR3 contains 13 residues. About this clone itself: The antigen remains unidentified.

Expressed TCRB transcripts got sequenced, as all isolated RNA was reverse transcribed. Sequencing was performed with immunoSEQ multiplex PCR; in TCRdb, only in-frame clones are kept and a portion is missing. The sample has about 180,000 clones; around an eighth are singletons. Isolation of CD4+ naive, central memory, regulatory and stem cell-like memory cells was achieved by sorting via CD45RO/CCR7/CD25/CD127/CD95/CD27. V and J are TRBV28 and TRBJ2-3, with no clear D. The origin of this receptor is a woman younger than 35 in good health. The sample taken for sequencing was central memory CD4+ T cells from blood. The CDR3 sequence is CASTSRNTDTQYF. For the CDR3, the DNA is TGTGCCAGCACTTCTAGGAACACCGATACGCAGTATTTT.